The source of this T cell receptor (beta chain) is a study of tumor-infiltrating lymphocytes in localized non-small cell lung cancer. Study observations and caveats: Available tissue quantity limited TCR sequencing to a patient subset. No link was found between tumor T-cell fraction and recurrence-free survival. Immunotypes IM1 and IM2 had similar TCR-derived T-cell fractions.

The table lists this clone with a few counts. Its antigen is not identified. This CDR3 has 14 residues. Germline V gene sequence: CDR1 SNHLY, CDR2 FYNNEI. After removal of 1 base from V and 6 bases from J, the junction contained 5 bases not matched to a gene. Repertoires were generated with immunoSEQ multiplex PCR, while TCRdb's copy carries only in-frame clones and drops some. The sample shows 7,000 to 8,500 clones, 61% of them seen only once. The sequenced material came from lung tumor tissue. The TCR comes from a human donor with non-small cell lung cancer. J is TRBJ2-7 and V is TRBV2; TRBD1 matches 8 bases. The CDR3 DNA follows: TGTGCCAGCAGTGAAGGGACAGGGATCCTCGAGCAGTACTTC. Its protein is CASSEGTGILEQYF.